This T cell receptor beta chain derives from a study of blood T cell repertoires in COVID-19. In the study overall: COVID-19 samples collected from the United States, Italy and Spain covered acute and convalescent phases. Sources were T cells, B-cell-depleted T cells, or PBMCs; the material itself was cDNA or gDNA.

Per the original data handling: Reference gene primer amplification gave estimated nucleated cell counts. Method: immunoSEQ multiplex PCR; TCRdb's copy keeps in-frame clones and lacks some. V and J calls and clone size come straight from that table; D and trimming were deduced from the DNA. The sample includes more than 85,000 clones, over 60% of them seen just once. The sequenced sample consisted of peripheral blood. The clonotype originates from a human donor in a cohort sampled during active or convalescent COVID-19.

DNA of the CDR3: TGTGCCACTGGACAGGGGGCTGTAACTAATGAAAAACTGTTTTTT. Protein sequence: CATGQGAVTNEKLFF. The rearrangement joins TRBV6-5 to TRBJ1-4, with 11 positions matching TRBD1. Trimming at V came to 10 bases and at J to 1 base, leaving 5 bases not matched to a gene. Germline V CDR1 and CDR2: MNHEY, SVGAGI. The CDR3 is 15 residues long.